The T cell receptor (beta chain) described here comes from a study of shared clonotypes between healthy human individuals. Study-level background: The cohort had two women and a few men, ages 18 to 49. Overall study results and limits: Among the subsets, naive ones generally showed larger estimated richness than memory ones.

Method: immunoSEQ multiplex PCR; TCRdb's copy keeps in-frame clones and lacks some. The sample has about 750,000 clones, approximately 92% seen once. To note about this clone: What it recognizes is unknown.

As defined, naive CD8 cells were CD45RO-negative and positively selected for CCR7, with terminally differentiated effector memory CD45RA+ cells excluded. The CDR3 is made up of 20 amino acids. Trimming at V came to 0 bases and at J to 2 bases, leaving 9 bases not matched to a gene. Per germline, CDR1 LNHNV and CDR2 YYDKDF (reference sequence). Specimen: naive CD8+ T cells sorted from blood. The chain couples TRBV15 to TRBJ2-3, with 15 positions matching TRBD2. The TCR originated in a man aged 25 to 40 in good health. This chain's CDR3 is CATSRDPWTSGRAVTDTQYF. CDR3 coding DNA: TGTGCCACCAGCAGAGATCCCTGGACTAGCGGGAGGGCGGTCACAGATACGCAGTATTTT.